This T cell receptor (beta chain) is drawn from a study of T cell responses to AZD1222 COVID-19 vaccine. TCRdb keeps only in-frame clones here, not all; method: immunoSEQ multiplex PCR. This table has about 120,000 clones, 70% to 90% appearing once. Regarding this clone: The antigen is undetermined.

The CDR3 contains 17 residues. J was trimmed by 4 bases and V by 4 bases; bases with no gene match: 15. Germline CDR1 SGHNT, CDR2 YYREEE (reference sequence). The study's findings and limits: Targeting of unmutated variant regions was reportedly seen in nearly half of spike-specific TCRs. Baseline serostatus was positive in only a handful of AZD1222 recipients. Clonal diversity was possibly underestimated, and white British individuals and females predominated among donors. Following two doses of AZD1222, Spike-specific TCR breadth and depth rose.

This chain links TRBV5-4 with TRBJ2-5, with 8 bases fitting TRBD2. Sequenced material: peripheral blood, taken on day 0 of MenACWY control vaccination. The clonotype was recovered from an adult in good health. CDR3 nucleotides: TGTGCCAGCAGCCAAATCGGGGGGGCCCTCCGCCGAGAGACCCAGTACTTC. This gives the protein CASSQIGGALRRETQYF.